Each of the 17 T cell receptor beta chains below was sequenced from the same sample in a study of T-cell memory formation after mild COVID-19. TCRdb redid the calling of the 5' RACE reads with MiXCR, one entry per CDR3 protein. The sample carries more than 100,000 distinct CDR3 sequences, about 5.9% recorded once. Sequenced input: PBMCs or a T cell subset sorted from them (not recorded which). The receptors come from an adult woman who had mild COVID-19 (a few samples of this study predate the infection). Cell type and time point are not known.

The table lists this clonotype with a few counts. The CDR3 sequence: CSARDLGGRGQPQHF. The DNA of the CDR3 is TGCAGTGCTAGAGATTTGGGGGGCCGGGGACAGCCCCAGCATTTT. The V and J genes are TRBV20-1 and TRBJ1-5, with D tentatively TRBD1 (6 bases). The germline gives CDR1 DFQATT, CDR2 SNEGSKA (reference sequence). Trimming removed 0 bases from V and 7 bases from J, with 16 bases in between. The CDR3 length is 15 residues.

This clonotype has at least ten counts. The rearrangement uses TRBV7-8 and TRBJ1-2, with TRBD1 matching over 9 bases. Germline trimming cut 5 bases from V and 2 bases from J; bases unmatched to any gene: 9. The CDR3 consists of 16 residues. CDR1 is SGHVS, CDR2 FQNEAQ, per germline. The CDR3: CASSTWTGEGNYGYTF. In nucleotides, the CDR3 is TGTGCCAGCAGCACATGGACAGGGGAGGGGAACTATGGCTACACCTTC.

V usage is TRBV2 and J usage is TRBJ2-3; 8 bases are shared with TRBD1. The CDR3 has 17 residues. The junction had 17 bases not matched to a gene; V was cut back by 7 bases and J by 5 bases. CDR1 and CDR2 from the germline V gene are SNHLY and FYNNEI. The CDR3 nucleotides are TGTGCCAGCAAGAAGTCTGATCCAGGGGGCCAGGGAGATACGCAGTATTTT. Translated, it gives CASKKSDPGGQGDTQYF. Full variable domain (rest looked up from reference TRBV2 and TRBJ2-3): EPEVTQTPSHQVTQMGQEVILRCVPISNHLYFYWYRQILGQKVEFLVSFYNNEISEKSEIFDDQFSVERPDGSNFTLKIRSTKLEDSAMYFCASKKSDPGGQGDTQYFGPGTRLTVL.

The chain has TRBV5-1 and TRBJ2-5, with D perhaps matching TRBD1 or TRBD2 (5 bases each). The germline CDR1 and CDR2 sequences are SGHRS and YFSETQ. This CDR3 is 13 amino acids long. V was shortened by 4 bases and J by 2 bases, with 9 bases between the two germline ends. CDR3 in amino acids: CASSRDVQETQYF. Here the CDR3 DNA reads TGCGCCAGCAGCCGGGACGTGCAAGAGACCCAGTACTTC.

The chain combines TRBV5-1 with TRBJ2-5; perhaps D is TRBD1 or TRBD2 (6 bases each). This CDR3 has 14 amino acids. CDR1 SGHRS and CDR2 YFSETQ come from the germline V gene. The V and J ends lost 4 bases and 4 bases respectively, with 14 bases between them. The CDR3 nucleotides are TGCGCCAGCAGCCAGGGGCGGGGAGGAGAGACCCAGTACTTC. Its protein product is CASSQGRGGETQYF.

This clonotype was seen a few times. CDR3 protein: CASSLAPLEYGYTF. The CDR3 region has the DNA TGCGCCAGCAGCTTGGCCCCACTTGAGTATGGCTACACCTTC. The rearrangement uses TRBV5-1 and TRBJ1-2; D remains unclear. Germline CDR1 SGHRS, CDR2 YFSETQ. The CDR3 length is 14 residues. The V and J ends lost 0 bases and 5 bases respectively, with 11 bases between them.

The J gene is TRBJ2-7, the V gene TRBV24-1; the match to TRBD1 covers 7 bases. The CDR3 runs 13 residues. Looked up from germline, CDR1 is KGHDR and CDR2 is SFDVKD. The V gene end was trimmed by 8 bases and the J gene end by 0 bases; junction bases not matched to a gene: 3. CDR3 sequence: CATIWDSSYEQYF. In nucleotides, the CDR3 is TGTGCCACCATATGGGACAGCTCCTACGAGCAGTACTTC.

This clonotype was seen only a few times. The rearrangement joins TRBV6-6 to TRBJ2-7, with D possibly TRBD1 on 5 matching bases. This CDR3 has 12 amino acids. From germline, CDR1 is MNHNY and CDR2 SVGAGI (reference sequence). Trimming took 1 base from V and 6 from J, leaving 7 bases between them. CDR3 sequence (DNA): TGTGCCAGCAGTTACTGGCAGGGCGAGCAGTACTTC. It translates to CASSYWQGEQYF.

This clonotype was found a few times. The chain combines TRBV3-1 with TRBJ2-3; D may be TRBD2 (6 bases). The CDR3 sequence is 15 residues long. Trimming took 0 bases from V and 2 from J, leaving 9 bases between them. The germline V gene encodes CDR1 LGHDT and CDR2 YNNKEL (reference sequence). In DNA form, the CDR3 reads TGTGCCAGCAGCCAAGATGGCGGGACCACAGATACGCAGTATTTT. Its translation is CASSQDGGTTDTQYF.

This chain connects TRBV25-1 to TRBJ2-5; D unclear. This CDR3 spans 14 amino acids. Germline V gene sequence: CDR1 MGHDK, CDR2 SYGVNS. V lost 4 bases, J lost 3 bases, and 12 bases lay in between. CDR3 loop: CASSAGRSEETQYF. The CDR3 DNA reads TGTGCCAGCAGTGCTGGCAGGAGTGAAGAGACCCAGTACTTC. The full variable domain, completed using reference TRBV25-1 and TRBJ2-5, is EADIYQTPRYLVIGTGKKITLECSQTMGHDKMYWYQQDPGMELHLIHYSYGVNSTEKGDLSSESTVSRIRTEHFPLTLESARPSHTSQYLCASSAGRSEETQYFGPGTRLLVL.

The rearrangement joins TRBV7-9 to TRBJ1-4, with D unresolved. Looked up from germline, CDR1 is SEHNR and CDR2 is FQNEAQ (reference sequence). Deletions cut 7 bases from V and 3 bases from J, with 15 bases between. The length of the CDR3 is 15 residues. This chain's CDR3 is CASTPRGYPNEKLFF. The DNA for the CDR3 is TGTGCCAGCACCCCTCGAGGGTACCCTAATGAAAAACTGTTTTTT.

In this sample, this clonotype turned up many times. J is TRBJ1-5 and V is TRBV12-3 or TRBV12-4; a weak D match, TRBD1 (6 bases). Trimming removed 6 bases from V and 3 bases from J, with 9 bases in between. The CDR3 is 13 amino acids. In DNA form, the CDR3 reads TGTGCCAGCAGACAGGGCCCCAATCAGCCCCAGCATTTT. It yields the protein CASRQGPNQPQHF.

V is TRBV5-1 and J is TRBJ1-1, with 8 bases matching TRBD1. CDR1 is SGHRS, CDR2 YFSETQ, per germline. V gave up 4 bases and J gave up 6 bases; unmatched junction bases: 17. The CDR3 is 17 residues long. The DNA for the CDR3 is TGCGCCAGCAGCAACCTACAGGGGGATTCGGTATTTGCTGAAGCTTTCTTT. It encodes CASSNLQGDSVFAEAFF.

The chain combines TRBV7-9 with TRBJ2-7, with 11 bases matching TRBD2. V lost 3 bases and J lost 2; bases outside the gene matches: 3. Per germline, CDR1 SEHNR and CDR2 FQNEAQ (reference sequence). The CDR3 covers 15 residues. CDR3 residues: CASSFVGLAAYEQYF. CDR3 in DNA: TGTGCCAGCAGCTTCGTGGGACTAGCGGCCTACGAGCAGTACTTC.

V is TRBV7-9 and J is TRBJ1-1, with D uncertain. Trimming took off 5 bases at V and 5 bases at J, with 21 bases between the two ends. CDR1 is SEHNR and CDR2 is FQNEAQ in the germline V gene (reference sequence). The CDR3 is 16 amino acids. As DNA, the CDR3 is TGTGCCAGCAGCCTCCTCTCTTCGGGGTGGAGAACTGAAGCTTTCTTT. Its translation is CASSLLSSGWRTEAFF.

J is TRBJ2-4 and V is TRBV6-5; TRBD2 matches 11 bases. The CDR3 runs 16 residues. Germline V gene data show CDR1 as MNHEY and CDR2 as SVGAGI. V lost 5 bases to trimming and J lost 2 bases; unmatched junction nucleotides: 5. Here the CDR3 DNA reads TGTGCCAGCAGTGCCGGGACTAGCGGATCCAAAAACATTCAGTACTTC. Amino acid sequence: CASSAGTSGSKNIQYF.

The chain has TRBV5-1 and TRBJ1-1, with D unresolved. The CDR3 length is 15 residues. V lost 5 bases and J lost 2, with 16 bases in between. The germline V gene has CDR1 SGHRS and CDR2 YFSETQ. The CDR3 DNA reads TGCGCCAGCAGTCAACTCTACGGTTCCAACACTGAAGCTTTCTTT. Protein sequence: CASSQLYGSNTEAFF.